This T cell receptor (beta chain) stems from a study of T cell repertoires in cytomegalovirus infection. Across the study: Both a matching HLA type and CMV infection were indicated by public TCR beta signatures. The study's findings and limits: What dominated the ex vivo response were HLA-C-restricted CMV-specific TCR beta clonotypes.

TCRdb itself ran the reads through MiXCR, one entry per CDR3 protein. The sample includes 150,000 or so distinct CDR3 sequences, 5% to 6.5% of them seen just once. This clonotype was counted many times. Its antigen is as yet unknown. Trimming shortened V by 4 bases and J by 0 bases, and 15 bases separated the two germline ends. Germline V lookup: CDR1 LNHDA, CDR2 SQIVND (reference sequence). CDR3 length: 17 amino acids. V gene TRBV19 combines with J gene TRBJ2-2; no clear D. Material: PBMCs. This TCR was recovered from a human donor in good health (CMV status not recorded). Some clones in this sample may be carry-over from other donors' samples. The CDR3 nucleotides are TGTGCCAGTAGTAAGGCTCGAGATTTGACGAACACCGGGGAGCTGTTTTTT. This sequence encodes CASSKARDLTNTGELFF.